Sequencing of this T cell receptor beta chain was carried out in a study of identical twins. A single record per CDR3 protein comes from TCRdb applying MiXCR to the 5' RACE reads. The sample holds hundreds of thousands of distinct CDR3 sequences, around a sixth seen once. This clonotype was counted only a few times. Its antigen remains unidentified. V dropped 3 bases and J dropped 6 bases, with 9 bases sitting between them. The CDR3 extends over 13 amino acids. The study, taken as a whole, reports: Invariant MAIT and iNKT cells may have partly biased zero-insertion analyses.

These records were also assigned to another study, of T cells expressing NK-cell markers. This second study says: Most of the eight sequenced donors tested HCMV-seropositive; one tested seronegative. Topping the CD3+CD56-NKG2C+ fraction as well were these clonotypes, in a handful of donors.

The chain couples TRBV12-3 or TRBV12-4 to TRBJ1-5; D gene ambiguous. What was sequenced was PBMCs. This receptor was identified in a young woman in good health. The CDR3 DNA follows: TGTGCCAGCAGTTTTGCGGGGATTCAGCCCCAGCATTTT. Amino acid sequence: CASSFAGIQPQHF.